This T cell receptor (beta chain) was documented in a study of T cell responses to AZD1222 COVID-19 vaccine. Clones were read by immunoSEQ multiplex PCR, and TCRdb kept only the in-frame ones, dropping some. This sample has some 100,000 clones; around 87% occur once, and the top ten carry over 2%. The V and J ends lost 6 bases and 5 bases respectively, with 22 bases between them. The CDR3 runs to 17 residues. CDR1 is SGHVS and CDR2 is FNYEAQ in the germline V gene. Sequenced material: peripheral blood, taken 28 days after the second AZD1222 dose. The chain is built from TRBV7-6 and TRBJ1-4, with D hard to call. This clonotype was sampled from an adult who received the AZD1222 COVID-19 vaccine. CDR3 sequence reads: CASSPNSGSVVNEKLFF. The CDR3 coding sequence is TGTGCCAGCAGTCCTAATAGCGGATCGGTGGTAAATGAAAAACTGTTTTTT.